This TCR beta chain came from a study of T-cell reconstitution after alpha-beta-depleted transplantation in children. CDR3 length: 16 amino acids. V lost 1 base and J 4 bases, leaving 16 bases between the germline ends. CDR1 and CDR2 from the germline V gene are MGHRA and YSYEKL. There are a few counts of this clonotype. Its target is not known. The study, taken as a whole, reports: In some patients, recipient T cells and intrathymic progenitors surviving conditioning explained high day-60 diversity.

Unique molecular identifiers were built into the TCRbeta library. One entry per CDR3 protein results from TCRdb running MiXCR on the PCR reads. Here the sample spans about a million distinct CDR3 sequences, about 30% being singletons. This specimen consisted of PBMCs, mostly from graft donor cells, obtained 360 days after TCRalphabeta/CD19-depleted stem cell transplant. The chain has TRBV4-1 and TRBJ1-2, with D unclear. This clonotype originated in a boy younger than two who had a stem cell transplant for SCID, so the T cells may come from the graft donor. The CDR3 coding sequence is TGCGCCAGCAGCCAAGCTTGGACTGGCTGGACCTATGGCTACACCTTC. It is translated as CASSQAWTGWTYGYTF.